This TCR beta chain was sequenced for a study of human T cells and chemical hapten exposure. At the level of the study: Affected patients, primarily female, had alopecia areata, totalis or universalis.

Sample time point: patch test 3, about 24 weeks after DPC sensitization. Noted treatment: therapeutic diphenylcyclopropenone sensitization with weekly scalp DPC. The CDR3 loop spans 19 amino acids. V lost 2 bases and J lost 0, with 17 bases in between. TCRdb reprocessed the RACE reads with MiXCR, giving one entry per CDR3 protein. In the table there are some 110,000 distinct CDR3 sequences, nearly 35% of which are singletons. The specimen was whole blood, collected in connection with sensitization to the hapten diphenylcyclopropenone (DPC). This chain links TRBV12-3 or TRBV12-4 with TRBJ2-6; the D is unclear. The source is a man aged 40-49 years with alopecia areata. Some clones in this sample may be carry-over from other donors' samples. This CDR3 is CASSLTFWQISSGANVLTF. The CDR3 bases are TGTGCCAGCAGTTTAACATTTTGGCAGATCAGCTCTGGGGCCAACGTCCTGACTTTC.